Listed below are T cell receptor beta chains from one sample, sequenced in a study of STAT5B mutations in CD4+ large granular lymphocyte leukemia. Profiled with immunoSEQ multiplex PCR; TCRdb holds only in-frame clones, not every one. The profile covers roughly 24,000 clones, with about two thirds appearing a single time and 0.65% taken by the ten largest. The specimen sequenced was CD4+ T cells from blood buffy coats. The source is a human donor in good health. Both conserved end residues are part of each CDR3. The D gene is left open where the match is weak. Not every row has a clone size; where given, it reads once, few, many or a size class.

NA	NA	TRBV6-1	TRBJ2-7	TGTGCCAGCAGCGTCCAACAGGCGTCCTACGAGCAGTACTTC	CASSVQQASYEQYF
NA	NA	TRBV28	TRBJ2-4	TGTGCCAGCAGTCCCAGCATAAGGGCCAAAAACATTCAGTACTTC	CASSPSIRAKNIQYF
NA	NA	TRBV7-2	TRBJ1-5	TGTGCCAGCAGCGAGCAGGGAGGCAATCAGCCCCAGCATTTT	CASSEQGGNQPQHF
NA	NA	TRBV7-6	TRBJ1-6	TGTGCCAGCAGCCCACAGGGTCAGAATTCACCCCTCCACTTT	CASSPQGQNSPLHF
NA	NA	TRBV6-1	TRBJ2-7	TGTGCCAGCAGTCCGCGACGACAGGGAGGGTACGAGCAGTACTTC	CASSPRRQGGYEQYF
NA	NA	TRBV5-8	TRBJ1-6	TGTGCCAGCAGCTTGAGCGGGCGACAGAATTCACCCCTCCACTTT	CASSLSGRQNSPLHF
NA	NA	TRBV19	TRBJ1-4	TGTGCCAGTAGGAGTCCAGGGACTAATGAAAAACTGTTTTTT	CASRSPGTNEKLFF
NA	NA	TRBV9	TRBJ2-2	TGTGCCAGCAGCGTAGTAGGCAGGGTGAACACCGGGGAGCTGTTTTTT	CASSVVGRVNTGELFF
NA	NA	TRBV5-4	TRBJ2-5	TGTGCCAGCAGCTTGAAAGGCGTAGAGACCCAGTACTTC	CASSLKGVETQYF
NA	NA	TRBV27	TRBJ1-1	TGTGCCAGCAGTTTATCTTGGTACGTGGGGAACACTGAAGCTTTCTTT	CASSLSWYVGNTEAFF
NA	NA	TRBV4-1	TRBJ1-1	TGCGCCAGCAGCCAAGCTGGGGTAGAGATGAGGAACACTGAAGCTTTCTTT	CASSQAGVEMRNTEAFF
NA	NA	TRBV10-3	TRBJ2-5	TGTGCCATCAGTCTCCAGGGGGGGGAGACCCAGTACTTC	CAISLQGGETQYF
NA	few	TRBV2	TRBJ1-1	TGTGCCAGCAGCGCGACACGGAACACTGAAGCTTTCTTT	CASSATRNTEAFF
NA	NA	TRBV5-1	TRBJ2-7	TGCGCCAGCAGCCCTACAGGGCGAGACGAGCAGTACTTC	CASSPTGRDEQYF
NA	NA	TRBV10-3	TRBJ1-1	TGTGCCATCAGTGACCAGAATCGGGACACTGAAGCTTTCTTT	CAISDQNRDTEAFF
NA	NA	TRBV11-2	TRBJ2-7	TGTGCCAGCAGCTCTGACATTCAAAGTTACGAGCAGTACTTC	CASSSDIQSYEQYF